The 20 T cell receptor beta chains below come from one sample, sequenced in a study of blood T cell repertoires in COVID-19. Produced via immunoSEQ multiplex PCR; TCRdb's table is partial and in-frame only. In the table there are 250,000 or so clones, around 90% of which are singletons. The sequencing input was peripheral blood. These receptors were taken from a woman aged 40 to 50 who had recovered from COVID-19.

This clone was found a few times. The chain carries TRBV30 and TRBJ2-7, with a possible D match to TRBD1 (8 bases). The CDR3 is 13 residues long. V lost 2 bases, J lost 6 bases, and 14 bases lay in between. Germline V gene lookup returns CDR1 GTSNPN and CDR2 SVGIG (reference sequence). The CDR3 is CAWSTGGGGEQYF. DNA of the CDR3: TGTGCCTGGAGTACAGGGGGAGGGGGCGAGCAGTACTTC.

The V call is TRBV3-1 (or the pseudogene TRBV3-2), the J call TRBJ2-7; possible D gene TRBD1, 5 bases. With 0 bases removed from V and 8 bases from J, the gap between germline ends came to 11 bases. This CDR3 is built from 13 residues. Germline V gives CDR1 LGHDT, CDR2 YNNKEL (reference sequence). The CDR3 reads CASSQDQGAQQYF. CDR3 in DNA: TGTGCCAGCAGCCAAGATCAAGGGGCCCAGCAGTACTTC.

The chain recombines TRBV11-1 with TRBJ2-1; D gene uncertain. Germline-derived CDR1 and CDR2 are SGHAT and FQDESV (reference sequence). The V end lost 3 bases, the J end lost 10 bases, and 10 bases lay between the germline ends. This CDR3 region has 12 residues. The CDR3 spells CASSFLQSEQFF. The DNA of the CDR3 is TGTGCCAGCAGCTTTTTACAATCGGAGCAGTTCTTC.

J is TRBJ1-4 and V is TRBV19; D is uncertain. Germline V gene data show CDR1 as LNHDA and CDR2 as SQIVND (reference sequence). V lost 5 bases to trimming and J lost 0 bases, with 10 bases between them. This CDR3 spans 15 amino acids. As DNA, the CDR3 is TGTGCCAGTAGTGGGCGGACTGCAACTAATGAAAAACTGTTTTTT. Amino acids: CASSGRTATNEKLFF.

The rearrangement joins TRBV5-1 to TRBJ2-1, with 7 bases matching TRBD2. Trimming cost V 0 bases and J 9 bases; bases outside gene matches: 9. Germline assignment: CDR1 SGHRS and CDR2 YFSETQ. The CDR3 sequence is 15 residues long. The CDR3 sequence is CASSLATGRATEQFF. The CDR3 DNA reads TGCGCCAGCAGCTTGGCGACGGGGAGGGCCACTGAGCAGTTCTTC. The variable domain in full, with the rest retrieved from reference TRBV5-1 and TRBJ2-1, is KAGVTQTPRYLIKTRGQQVTLSCSPISGHRSVSWYQQTPGQGLQFLFEYFSETQRNKGNFPGRFSGRQFSNSRSEMNVSTLELGDSALYLCASSLATGRATEQFFGPGTRLTVL.

This clone was detected only once. The V and J genes are TRBV6-1 and TRBJ2-1; 10 bases are shared with TRBD2. The germline gives CDR1 MNHNS, CDR2 SASEGT. The CDR3 is made up of 17 amino acids. Trimming took 0 bases from V and 2 from J; bases not matched to a gene: 4. CDR3 region: CASSEAGAGGTYNEQFF. The CDR3 DNA reads TGTGCCAGCAGTGAAGCTGGAGCGGGAGGGACCTACAATGAGCAGTTCTTC.

The CDR3, as DNA: TGTGCCAGCAGTTACTCAGGAGTAGGGGTTTCCTACGAGCAGTACTTC. This sequence encodes CASSYSGVGVSYEQYF. The rearrangement links TRBV6-5 to TRBJ2-7; TRBD1 is a possible D gene (5 bases). Germline V CDR1 and CDR2: MNHEY, SVGAGI. The length of the CDR3 is 16 residues. The V end was cut by 0 bases, the J end by 1 base, with 13 bases between.

The chain has TRBV18 and TRBJ2-1, with 8 bases aligning to TRBD2. From germline, CDR1 is KGHSH and CDR2 LQKENI. The V and J ends lost 0 bases and 4 bases, in that order; junction bases with no gene match: 11. The CDR3 length is 18 residues. The CDR3 spells CASSPPRLSGSWYNEQFF. DNA for the CDR3: TGTGCCAGCTCACCACCGCGGTTGAGCGGGAGTTGGTACAATGAGCAGTTCTTC. Based on the CDR3 plus reference TRBV18 and TRBJ2-1, the full variable domain is NAGVMQNPRHLVRRRGQEARLRCSPMKGHSHVYWYRQLPEEGLKFMVYLQKENIIDESGMPKERFSAEFPKEGPSILRIQQVVRGDSAAYFCASSPPRLSGSWYNEQFFGPGTRLTVL.

The rearrangement uses TRBV28 and TRBJ2-7; 14 bases are a match to TRBD2. Germline lookup yields CDR1 MDHEN and CDR2 SYDVKM. Trimming at V came to 5 bases and at J to 5 bases, leaving 5 bases not matched to a gene. This CDR3 has 15 residues. The DNA of the CDR3 is TGTGCCAGCAGTACGGGACTAGCGGGAGCCAACGAGCAGTACTTC. Protein sequence: CASSTGLAGANEQYF.

The chain is built from TRBV18 and TRBJ1-3, with 7 bases fitting TRBD1. V trimming: 6 bases; J trimming: 2 bases; junction bases outside the gene matches: 7. From germline, CDR1 is KGHSH and CDR2 LQKENI. The CDR3 has 15 residues. CDR3 amino acids: CASSSGQLPGNTIYF. The CDR3 coding sequence is TGTGCCAGCTCCTCGGGACAGCTCCCTGGAAACACCATATATTTT. Combining the CDR3 with reference TRBV18 and TRBJ1-3 gives the whole variable domain NAGVMQNPRHLVRRRGQEARLRCSPMKGHSHVYWYRQLPEEGLKFMVYLQKENIIDESGMPKERFSAEFPKEGPSILRIQQVVRGDSAAYFCASSSGQLPGNTIYFGEGSWLTVV.

The V call is TRBV2, the J call TRBJ1-5; 7 bases agree with TRBD1. The germline gives CDR1 SNHLY, CDR2 FYNNEI. The CDR3 consists of 15 residues. J gave up 6 bases and V 6 bases, and 11 bases lay outside the gene matches. CDR3 residues: CASRSGTESVQPQHF. The CDR3 nucleotides are TGTGCCAGCAGATCCGGGACAGAGAGCGTTCAGCCCCAGCATTTT.

The count of this clone is one. The chain combines TRBV5-8 with TRBJ2-7; D not certain. Germline-derived CDR1 and CDR2 are SGHTS and YDEGEE. Trimming pared 7 bases from V and 6 bases from J, leaving 8 bases between. The CDR3 loop spans 10 amino acids. The CDR3 nucleotides read TGTGCCAGCGCGTTTTTCGAGCAGTACTTC. It specifies CASAFFEQYF.

The V call is TRBV7-3, the J call TRBJ1-6, with 8 bases fitting TRBD1. The V segment lost 2 bases and the J segment 10 bases; nucleotides outside the gene matches: 1. The germline V gene has CDR1 SGHTA and CDR2 FQGTGA. The length of the CDR3 is 13 residues. Here the CDR3 reads CASSLQGASPLHF. The CDR3 DNA is TGTGCCAGCAGCTTACAGGGGGCCTCACCCCTCCACTTT. Looking up the rest from reference TRBV7-3 and TRBJ1-6 gives the full variable domain: GAGVSQTPSNKVTEKGKYVELRCDPISGHTALYWYRQSLGQGPEFLIYFQGTGAADDSGLPNDRFFAVRPEGSVSTLKIQRTERGDSAVYLCASSLQGASPLHFGNGTRLTVT.

V usage is TRBV30 and J usage is TRBJ1-6, with D perhaps TRBD1 (6 bases). Germline-derived CDR1 and CDR2 are GTSNPN and SVGIG (reference sequence). The CDR3 is made up of 17 amino acids. V dropped 1 base and J dropped 2 bases, with 15 bases sitting between them. In DNA form, the CDR3 reads TGTGCCTGGAGTGAAGTACAGGGTTTCCCCTATAATTCACCCCTCCACTTT. As protein: CAWSEVQGFPYNSPLHF. The variable domain in full, completed from reference TRBV30 and TRBJ1-6, reads SQTIHQWPATLVQPVGSPLSLECTVEGTSNPNLYWYRQAAGRGLQLLFYSVGIGQISSEVPQNLSASRPQDRQFILSSKKLLLSDSGFYLCAWSEVQGFPYNSPLHFGNGTRLTVT.

The rearrangement links TRBV6-2 or TRBV6-3 to TRBJ2-7; no firm D call. CDR1 is MNHEY and CDR2 is SVGEGT in the germline V gene. The CDR3 totals 15 residues. Trimming took off 0 bases at V and 9 bases at J, with 18 bases between the two ends. The CDR3 loop reads CASSYSSDQVRGQYF. CDR3 nucleotide sequence: TGTGCCAGCAGTTACTCGAGTGACCAAGTACGAGGGCAGTACTTC.

Here the CDR3 reads CASSSPGQGLEGYTF. In DNA form, the CDR3 reads TGTGCCAGCAGTTCGCCGGGACAGGGGTTGGAGGGCTACACCTTC. This chain connects TRBV28 to TRBJ1-2, with 10 bases fitting TRBD1. With V trimmed by 4 bases and J by 8 bases, 10 bases remained unmatched. The length of the CDR3 is 15 residues. Germline values: CDR1 MDHEN, CDR2 SYDVKM.

With regard to this clone: The sample holds other DNA sequences that translate to the same CDR3. The CDR3, as DNA: TGTGCCAGCAGTTTTGGGGGAGGGTACGAGCAGTACTTC. Its translation: CASSFGGGYEQYF. The rearrangement joins TRBV27 to TRBJ2-7; 7 positions agree with TRBD2. Trimming took 3 bases from V and 4 from J; bases not matched to a gene: 3. Germline assignment: CDR1 MNHEY and CDR2 SMNVEV (reference sequence). The CDR3 length is 13 residues.

This sequence joins TRBV5-1 and TRBJ2-7; 8 bases align to TRBD1. The CDR3 has 17 amino acids. The junction had 18 bases not matched to a gene; V was cut back by 4 bases and J by 6 bases. Germline CDR1 reads SGHRS; CDR2 reads YFSETQ. The CDR3 protein is CASSPRSGATGASEQYF. CDR3 nucleotides: TGCGCCAGCAGCCCTCGATCCGGGGCGACAGGGGCTTCCGAGCAGTACTTC.

V is TRBV19 and J is TRBJ1-2; D might be TRBD1 (6 bases). CDR3 length: 15 residues. V was cut by 3 bases and J by 6 bases, with 17 bases left in between. Germline-derived CDR1 and CDR2 are LNHDA and SQIVND (reference sequence). For the CDR3, the DNA is TGTGCCAGTAGTATCCAGACAGGCCCTATCCATGGCTACACCTTC. It specifies CASSIQTGPIHGYTF. Full variable domain (remainder filled in from reference TRBV19 and TRBJ1-2): DGGITQSPKYLFRKEGQNVTLSCEQNLNHDAMYWYRQDPGQGLRLIYYSQIVNDFQKGDIAEGYSVSREKKESFPLTVTSAQKNPTAFYLCASSIQTGPIHGYTFGSGTRLTVV.

The V gene is TRBV6-5, the J gene TRBJ2-1; 7 nucleotides line up with TRBD2. This CDR3 has 14 amino acids. The V gene's germline CDR1 is MNHEY and CDR2 SVGAGI. V lost 6 bases, J lost 9 bases, and 11 bases stayed unmatched. The CDR3 region has the DNA TGTGCCAGCAGATCCGGACTAGTCCGAGGTGAGCAGTTCTTC. Its protein is CASRSGLVRGEQFF.